This T cell receptor (beta chain) was identified in a study of shared clonotypes between healthy human individuals. Turning to the study itself: CD4 naive and CD4 memory each took three plates per donor, while CD8 naive took two and CD8 memory one.

V lost 3 bases and J 6 bases, leaving 27 bases between the germline ends. The CDR3 is made up of 18 amino acids. Deep-level running was used for the assay. TCRdb's copy holds only in-frame clones and misses some; the assay was immunoSEQ multiplex PCR. The sample gives roughly 2,000,000 clones, roughly 95% of which show up once; around 1.2% is in the top ten. This clone has a single count. CD45RO-negative, CCR7-positively selected cells formed the naive CD8 fraction, excluding terminally differentiated effector memory CD45RA+ cells. There were no recent acute infections or vaccinations among the donors, who were healthy HIV-negative adults.

V and J are TRBV5-3 and TRBJ1-1, with D tentatively TRBD1 (5 bases). TRBV5-3 counts as an open reading frame of uncertain function. The sequenced material came from naive CD8+ T cells sorted from blood. The receptor comes from a man between 18 and 35 years old in good health. The CDR3 DNA reads as TGTGCCAGAAGCTCCATGCCGGGACTAGACTATTATTTGGCTGAAGCTTTCTTT. Encoded protein: CARSSMPGLDYYLAEAFF.